The rows below give T cell receptor beta chains drawn from one sample of a study of identical twins. Via MiXCR, TCRdb re-called the 5' RACE reads, giving one row per CDR3 protein. The sample records 540,000 or so distinct CDR3 sequences, more than 20% being singletons. This sample was also put to use in a study of yellow fever vaccine responses in identical twins.

The sequenced sample consisted of CD4+ T cells sorted from blood. These receptors all come from a young woman in good health. CDR3s include the opening cysteine and the closing phenylalanine or tryptophan. The order of the fields is D gene, clone size, J gene, V gene, CDR3 protein, CDR3 DNA. A D gene is named only where the DNA matches it firmly. A clone size is listed for some rows: how often the clone was seen (once, few, many), or a class if it is expanded.

.	.	TRBJ1-1	TRBV7-9	CRVGQNTEAFF	TGTCGTGTCGGACAGAACACTGAAGCTTTCTTT
TRBD1	few	TRBJ2-2	TRBV6-1	CASRGGTGDTGELFF	TGTGCCAGCAGGGGGGGGACAGGGGATACCGGGGAGCTGTTTTTT
.	.	TRBJ2-3	TRBV5-1	CASSLAMLTDTQYF	TGCGCCAGCAGCTTGGCGATGCTTACAGATACGCAGTATTTT
TRBD2	.	TRBJ2-5	TRBV3-1	CASSQEGAGSQETQYF	TGTGCCAGCAGCCAAGAGGGAGCGGGGAGCCAAGAGACCCAGTACTTC
TRBD2	.	TRBJ2-1	TRBV10-3	CAISGTSGGRSINEQFF	TGTGCCATCAGCGGGACTAGCGGGGGGCGTAGTATTAATGAGCAGTTCTTC
.	few	TRBJ2-2	TRBV10-2	CACQGLGTGELFF	TGCGCCTGCCAGGGTTTGGGCACCGGGGAGCTGTTTTTT
TRBD2	few	TRBJ2-1	TRBV20-1	CSASSGLAGIYNEQFF	TGCAGTGCTAGTTCTGGACTAGCGGGAATCTACAATGAGCAGTTCTTC
TRBD1	few	TRBJ2-2	TRBV5-1	CASSQQTGPTGELFF	TGCGCCAGCAGCCAACAGACAGGGCCCACCGGGGAGCTGTTTTTT
.	.	TRBJ2-5	TRBV4-1	CASSQGRMETQYF	TGCGCCAGCAGCCAAGGCCGGATGGAGACCCAGTACTTC
TRBD1	few	TRBJ2-1	TRBV5-1	CASSFMQGAGEQFF	TGCGCCAGCAGCTTTATGCAGGGGGCAGGTGAGCAGTTCTTC
.	.	TRBJ2-5	TRBV5-1	CASSLVTGPGETQYF	TGCGCCAGCAGCTTGGTTACAGGGCCGGGAGAGACCCAGTACTTC
.	.	TRBJ2-1	TRBV20-1	CSGRLQVNEQFF	TGCAGTGGAAGACTCCAGGTCAATGAGCAGTTCTTC
TRBD2	.	TRBJ2-1	TRBV5-1	CASSLASSGGGSYNEQFF	TGCGCCAGCAGCTTGGCCTCTAGCGGGGGAGGATCCTACAATGAGCAGTTCTTC
.	few	TRBJ1-1	TRBV4-1	CASSQGVDSRSTFF	TGCGCCAGCAGCCAAGGGGTCGACAGTCGGAGTACTTTCTTT
TRBD2	.	TRBJ2-3	TRBV12-3/TRBV12-4	CASSLGLAGEVGSDTQYF	TGTGCCAGCAGTCTAGGACTAGCGGGAGAGGTGGGGTCAGATACGCAGTATTTT
TRBD2	.	TRBJ2-7	TRBV18	CASSPMLADAYEQYF	TGTGCCAGCTCACCAATGCTAGCGGATGCCTACGAGCAGTACTTC
.	few	TRBJ2-1	TRBV10-3	CAISESKQQFF	TGTGCCATCAGTGAGTCAAAACAGCAGTTCTTC
TRBD2	.	TRBJ2-7	TRBV4-1	CASSQPEMGLTEYEQYF	TGCGCCAGCAGCCAACCGGAGATGGGACTAACTGAATACGAGCAGTACTTC
.	few	TRBJ2-6	TRBV10-3	CAISPSGANVLTF	TGTGCCATCAGCCCATCCGGGGCCAACGTCCTGACTTTC
.	.	TRBJ2-4	TRBV23-1	CASSQSTVRYF	TGCGCCAGCAGTCAATCTACCGTAAGGTACTTC
.	once	TRBJ2-5	TRBV6-1	CASSGLLGTQYF	TGTGCCAGCAGTGGCCTCCTGGGGACCCAGTACTTC
TRBD2	.	TRBJ2-3	TRBV20-1	CSATPLAGITDTQYF	TGCAGTGCCACACCCCTAGCGGGGATCACAGATACGCAGTATTTT
.	.	TRBJ1-2	TRBV24-1	CATSDFSSGYGYTF	TGTGCCACCAGTGATTTTTCTTCCGGCTATGGCTACACCTTC
.	few	TRBJ2-1	TRBV5-1	CASSLESLDEQFF	TGCGCCAGCAGCTTGGAAAGTCTCGATGAGCAGTTCTTC
TRBD1	few	TRBJ2-7	TRBV12-3/TRBV12-4	CASSKDRVRYF	TGTGCCAGCAGTAAGGACAGGGTGCGGTACTTC
TRBD2	.	TRBJ2-1	TRBV24-1	CATSDPTSGRYNEQFF	TGTGCCACCAGTGATCCTACTAGCGGGAGGTACAATGAGCAGTTCTTC
.	few	TRBJ2-5	TRBV20-1	CSANVVETQYF	TGCAGTGCTAACGTAGTGGAGACCCAGTACTTC
.	.	TRBJ2-1	TRBV4-1	CASSQLRDKNNEQFF	TGCGCCAGCAGCCAGCTCCGGGACAAGAACAATGAGCAGTTCTTC
.	few	TRBJ2-2	TRBV12-3/TRBV12-4	CASRSNRDGNTGELFF	TGTGCCAGCAGGTCCAACAGGGACGGGAACACCGGGGAGCTGTTTTTT